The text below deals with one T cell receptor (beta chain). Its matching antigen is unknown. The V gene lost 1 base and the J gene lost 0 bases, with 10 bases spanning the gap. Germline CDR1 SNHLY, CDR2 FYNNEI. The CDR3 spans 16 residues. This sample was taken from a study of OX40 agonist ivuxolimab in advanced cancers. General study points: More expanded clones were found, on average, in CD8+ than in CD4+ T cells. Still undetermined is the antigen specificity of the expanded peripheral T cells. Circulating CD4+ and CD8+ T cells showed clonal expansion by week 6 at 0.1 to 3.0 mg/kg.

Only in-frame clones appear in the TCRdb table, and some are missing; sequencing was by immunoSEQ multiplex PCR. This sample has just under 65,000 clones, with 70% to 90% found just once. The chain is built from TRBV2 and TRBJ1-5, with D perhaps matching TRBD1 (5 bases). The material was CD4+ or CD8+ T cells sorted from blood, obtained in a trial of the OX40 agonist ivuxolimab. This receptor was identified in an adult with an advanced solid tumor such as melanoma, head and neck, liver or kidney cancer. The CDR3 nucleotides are TGTGCCAGCAGTGAAGATCGGGGGGATAGCAATCAGCCCCAGCATTTT. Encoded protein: CASSEDRGDSNQPQHF. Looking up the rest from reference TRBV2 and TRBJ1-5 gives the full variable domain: EPEVTQTPSHQVTQMGQEVILRCVPISNHLYFYWYRQILGQKVEFLVSFYNNEISEKSEIFDDQFSVERPDGSNFTLKIRSTKLEDSAMYFCASSEDRGDSNQPQHFGDGTRLSIL.